This TCR beta chain is from a study of spatial heterogeneity in lung cancer. This CDR3 has 14 amino acids. The trim removed 6 bases at V and 2 bases at J, leaving 5 bases unmatched. Looked up from germline, CDR1 is SQVTM and CDR2 is ANQGSEA. This clonotype was recorded at least ten times. TCRdb processed the 5' RACE reads anew with MiXCR; each CDR3 protein has one entry. Among approximately 39,000 distinct CDR3 sequences listed, 6.5% to 9% were seen once. The time point denotes: sample taken at primary tumor resection. Tumor, nontumor lung or frozen PBMC supplied whole RNA that was sequenced unsorted. The source is a female donor with early-stage non-small cell lung cancer. V gene TRBV29-1 combines with J gene TRBJ2-7, with 12 nucleotides matching TRBD2. The sample in question was PBMCs, obtained at surgery. The CDR3 sequence: CSVAGLAGTYEQYF. The CDR3 DNA follows: TGCAGCGTCGCCGGACTAGCGGGAACCTACGAGCAGTACTTC.